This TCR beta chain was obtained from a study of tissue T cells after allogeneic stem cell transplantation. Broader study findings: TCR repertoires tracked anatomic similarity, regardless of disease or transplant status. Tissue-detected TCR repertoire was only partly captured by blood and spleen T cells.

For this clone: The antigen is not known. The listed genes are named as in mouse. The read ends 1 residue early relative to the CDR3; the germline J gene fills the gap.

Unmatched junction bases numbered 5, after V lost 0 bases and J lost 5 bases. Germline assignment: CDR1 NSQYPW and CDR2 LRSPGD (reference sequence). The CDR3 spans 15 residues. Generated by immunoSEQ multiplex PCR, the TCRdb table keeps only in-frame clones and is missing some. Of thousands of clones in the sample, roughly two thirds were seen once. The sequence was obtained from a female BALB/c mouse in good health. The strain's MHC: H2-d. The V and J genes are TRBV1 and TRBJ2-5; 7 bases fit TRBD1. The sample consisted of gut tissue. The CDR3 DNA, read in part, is TGCACCTGCAGTGCAGATCTGTCAGGGGGAGACACCCAGTAC. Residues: CTCSADLSGGDTQY. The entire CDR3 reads CTCSADLSGGDTQYF. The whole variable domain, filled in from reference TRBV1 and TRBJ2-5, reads VTLLEQNPRWRLVPRGQAVNLRCILKNSQYPWMSWYQQDLQKQLQWLFTLRSPGDKEVKSLPGADYLATRVTDTELRLQVANMSQGRTLYCTCSADLSGGDTQYFGPGTRLLVL.